Below are 9 T cell receptor beta chains sequenced from a single sample in a study of CD8+ T cells in alopecia areata. Extraction of RNA preceded its reverse transcription into cDNA, which served as the sequencing template. TCRdb's table, derived via immunoSEQ multiplex PCR, lists solely in-frame clones and lacks some. The data show around 50,000 clones, roughly 96% seen once. The input for sequencing was CD8+ T cells sorted from blood, taken at week 0. Every receptor here comes from a human donor with alopecia areata.

This chain uses TRBV4-2 with TRBJ2-5; 7 bases are a match to TRBD2. Germline V gives CDR1 LGHNA, CDR2 YNFKEQ. CDR3 size: 17 residues. V was clipped by 0 bases and J by 7 bases; unmatched bases: 14. The CDR3 is CASSQDRGGGASGTQYF. As DNA, the CDR3 is TGTGCCAGCAGCCAAGATAGGGGCGGGGGAGCGTCGGGGACCCAGTACTTC.

The rearrangement uses TRBV6-6 and TRBJ1-4, with D unclear. CDR1 and CDR2 (germline): MNHNY, SVGAGI (reference sequence). The V and J ends lost 0 bases and 8 bases respectively, with 10 bases between them. The CDR3 length is 14 residues. In DNA form, the CDR3 reads TGTGCCAGCAGTTACTCGATCTCTGGGGAAAAACTGTTTTTT. Translating it yields CASSYSISGEKLFF.

The chain is built from TRBV5-6 and TRBJ1-5; TRBD1 might be the D (6 bases). This CDR3 has 15 residues. V lost 7 bases to trimming and J lost 0 bases, with 14 bases between them. Germline loops: CDR1 SGHDT, CDR2 YYEEEE. CDR3 region: CASHRQAYSNQPQHF. The CDR3 DNA follows: TGTGCCAGCCATCGACAGGCGTATAGCAATCAGCCCCAGCATTTT.

The chain uses TRBV5-1 and TRBJ2-5, with TRBD2 matching 8 bases. CDR1 and CDR2 (germline): SGHRS, YFSETQ. The CDR3 runs to 13 residues. V shed 5 bases, J shed 5 bases, and the junction held 5 bases outside the gene matches. CDR3 loop: CASRKAGEETQYF. CDR3 sequence (DNA): TGCGCCAGCAGAAAAGCGGGGGAGGAGACCCAGTACTTC.

The gene calls are TRBV27 and TRBJ1-1; D gene ambiguous. The V and J ends lost 5 bases and 4 bases respectively, with 14 bases between them. The CDR3 extends over 14 amino acids. Germline V gene sequence: CDR1 MNHEY, CDR2 SMNVEV (reference sequence). The chain's CDR3 is CASSTLGLGTEAFF. CDR3 coding DNA: TGTGCCAGCAGTACTTTGGGGTTAGGCACTGAAGCTTTCTTT.

This sequence joins TRBV6-1 and TRBJ2-7, with TRBD2 identical over 13 bases. The V gene's germline CDR1 is MNHNS and CDR2 SASEGT. The CDR3 covers 14 residues. V was pared by 6 bases and J by 5 bases, with 4 bases of the junction left unmatched. CDR3 bases: TGTGCCAGCAGACCTGGACTAGCGGGGGACGAGCAGTACTTC. Translating gives CASRPGLAGDEQYF.

The chain links TRBV4-3 to TRBJ2-2; no clear D gene. This CDR3 has 14 amino acids. The V gene lost 0 bases and the J gene lost 3 bases, with 5 bases spanning the gap. Germline-derived CDR1 and CDR2 are LGHNA and YSLEER. The CDR3 DNA follows: TGCGCCAGCAGCCAAGACACAGACACCGGGGAGCTGTTTTTT. This gives the protein CASSQDTDTGELFF.

The chain links TRBV27 to TRBJ2-1; 10 positions match TRBD2. This CDR3 has 15 amino acids. V lost 6 bases, J lost 1 base, and 3 bases stayed unmatched. The germline gives CDR1 MNHEY, CDR2 SMNVEV (reference sequence). CDR3 DNA: TGTGCCAGCAGCCTGACTAGCGGGTCCTACAATGAGCAGTTCTTC. Translation: CASSLTSGSYNEQFF.

The gene calls are TRBV14 and TRBJ2-7, with TRBD1 as a possible D gene (6 bases). This CDR3 comprises 15 residues. Trimming shortened V by 1 base and J by 5 bases, and 15 bases separated the two germline ends. CDR1 SGHDN and CDR2 FVKESK come from the germline V gene. CDR3 in amino acids: CASSQVQGTAHEQYF. Here the CDR3 DNA reads TGTGCCAGCAGCCAAGTACAGGGAACCGCCCACGAGCAGTACTTC.